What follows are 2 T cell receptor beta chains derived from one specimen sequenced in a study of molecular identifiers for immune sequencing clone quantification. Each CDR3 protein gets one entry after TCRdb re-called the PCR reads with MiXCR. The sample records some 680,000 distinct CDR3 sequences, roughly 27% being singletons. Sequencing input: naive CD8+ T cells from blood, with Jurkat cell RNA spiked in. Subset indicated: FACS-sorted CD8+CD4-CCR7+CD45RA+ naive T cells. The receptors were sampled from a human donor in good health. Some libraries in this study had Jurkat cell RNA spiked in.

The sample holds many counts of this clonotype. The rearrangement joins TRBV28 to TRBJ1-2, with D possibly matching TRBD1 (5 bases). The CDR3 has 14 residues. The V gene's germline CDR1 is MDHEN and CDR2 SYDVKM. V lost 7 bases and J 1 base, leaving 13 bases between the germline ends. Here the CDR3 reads CASIGGRSNYGYTF. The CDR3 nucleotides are TGTGCCAGCATCGGGGGGAGAAGTAACTATGGCTACACCTTC.

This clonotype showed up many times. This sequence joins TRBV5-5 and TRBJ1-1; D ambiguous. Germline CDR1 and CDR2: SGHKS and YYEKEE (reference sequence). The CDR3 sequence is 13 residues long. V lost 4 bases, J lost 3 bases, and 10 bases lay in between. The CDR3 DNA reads TGTGCCAGCAGCCCCCCCTCGGACACTGAAGCTTTCTTT. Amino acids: CASSPPSDTEAFF.